Here is one T cell receptor (beta chain) with its context. Its target is unknown. The sample comes from a study of T cell clones after liver transplantation. Study-wide background: Blood was drawn pre-transplant, before withdrawal, and after full or failed withdrawal. Study outcomes and limitations: The donor-reactive repertoire was only partly measurable in a couple of subjects, lacking donor cells.

The table came from immunoSEQ multiplex PCR; TCRdb's copy has only in-frame clones and leaves some out. Counted here are 77,000 or so clones, over 70% occurring once; the ten biggest clones make up about 0.79%. CDR3 length: 16 residues. The ends lost 4 bases at V and 2 bases at J; junction bases unmatched: 6. Germline CDR1 is SNHLY and CDR2 is FYNNEI. The TCR comes from a human patient who received a liver transplant. Some T cells may be the graft donor's. The V and J genes are TRBV2 and TRBJ1-2; TRBD1 matches 11 bases. Sequenced material: CD4+ T cells from blood, taken 12 months after liver transplant. DNA for the CDR3: TGTGCCAGCAGTGGGCGGGGACAGGGGGTAAACTATGGCTACACCTTC. Translating it yields CASSGRGQGVNYGYTF.